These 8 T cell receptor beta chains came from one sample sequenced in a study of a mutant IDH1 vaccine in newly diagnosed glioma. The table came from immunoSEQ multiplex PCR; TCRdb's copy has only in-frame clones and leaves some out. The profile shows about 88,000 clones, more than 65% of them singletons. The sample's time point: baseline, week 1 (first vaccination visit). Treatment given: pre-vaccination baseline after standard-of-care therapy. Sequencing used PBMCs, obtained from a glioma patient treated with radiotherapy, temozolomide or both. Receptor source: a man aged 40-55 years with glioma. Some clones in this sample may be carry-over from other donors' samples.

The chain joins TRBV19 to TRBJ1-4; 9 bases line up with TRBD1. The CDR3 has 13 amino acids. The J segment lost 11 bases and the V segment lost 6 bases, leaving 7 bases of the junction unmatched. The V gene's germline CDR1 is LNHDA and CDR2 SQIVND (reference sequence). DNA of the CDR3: TGTGCCAGTAGGGAACAGGGGGCTGGGAAACTGTTTTTT. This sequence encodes CASREQGAGKLFF.

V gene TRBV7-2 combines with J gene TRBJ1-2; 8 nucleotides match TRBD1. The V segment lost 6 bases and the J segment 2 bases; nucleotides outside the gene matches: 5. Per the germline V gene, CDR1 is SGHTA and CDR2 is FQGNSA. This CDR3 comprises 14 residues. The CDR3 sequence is CASSWDRSNYGYTF. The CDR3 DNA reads TGTGCCAGCAGTTGGGACAGGAGCAACTATGGCTACACCTTC.

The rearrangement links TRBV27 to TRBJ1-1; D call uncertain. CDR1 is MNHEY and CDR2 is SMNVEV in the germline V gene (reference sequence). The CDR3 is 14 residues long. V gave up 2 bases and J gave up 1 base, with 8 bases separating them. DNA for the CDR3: TGTGCCAGCAGTTTAGTCCCGGAGAACACTGAAGCTTTCTTT. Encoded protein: CASSLVPENTEAFF.

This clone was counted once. As DNA, the CDR3 is TGTGCCAGCAGGGACAGGGGTGAGAACACTGAAGCTTTCTTT. Translation: CASRDRGENTEAFF. This chain uses TRBV25-1 with TRBJ1-1; TRBD1 matches at 9 bases. This CDR3 comprises 14 residues. From germline, CDR1 is MGHDK and CDR2 SYGVNS. V lost 6 bases and J lost 1; bases outside the gene matches: 3. The complete variable domain, with remaining parts taken from reference TRBV25-1 and TRBJ1-1, reads EADIYQTPRYLVIGTGKKITLECSQTMGHDKMYWYQQDPGMELHLIHYSYGVNSTEKGDLSSESTVSRIRTEHFPLTLESARPSHTSQYLCASRDRGENTEAFFGQGTRLTVV.

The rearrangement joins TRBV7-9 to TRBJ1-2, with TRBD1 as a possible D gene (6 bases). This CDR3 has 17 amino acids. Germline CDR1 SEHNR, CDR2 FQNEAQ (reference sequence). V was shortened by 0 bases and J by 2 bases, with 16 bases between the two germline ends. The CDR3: CASSLAPQQGSNYGYTF. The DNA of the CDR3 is TGTGCCAGCAGCTTAGCGCCCCAACAGGGTAGCAACTATGGCTACACCTTC.

The CDR3 reads CASSLVVGSTGELFF. The CDR3 DNA reads TGCGCCAGCAGCTTGGTAGTAGGGAGCACCGGGGAGCTGTTTTTT. This chain connects TRBV5-1 to TRBJ2-2; D possibly corresponds to TRBD2 (5 bases). Trimming pared 0 bases from V and 4 bases from J, leaving 10 bases between. Germline CDR1 reads SGHRS; CDR2 reads YFSETQ. This CDR3 comprises 15 residues.

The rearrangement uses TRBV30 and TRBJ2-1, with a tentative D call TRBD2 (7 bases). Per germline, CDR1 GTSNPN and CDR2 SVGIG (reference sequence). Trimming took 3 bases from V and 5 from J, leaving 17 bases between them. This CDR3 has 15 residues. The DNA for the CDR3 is TGTGCCTGGAGACCTATGGGGGGGGCTAACAATGAGCAGTTCTTC. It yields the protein CAWRPMGGANNEQFF.

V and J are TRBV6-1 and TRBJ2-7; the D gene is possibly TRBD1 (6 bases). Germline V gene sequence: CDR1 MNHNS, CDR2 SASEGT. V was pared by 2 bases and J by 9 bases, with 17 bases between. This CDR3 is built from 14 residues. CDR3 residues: CASSEYWDKSWQYF. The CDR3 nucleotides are TGTGCCAGCAGTGAATATTGGGACAAAAGCTGGCAGTACTTC.